The T cell receptor beta chain described here comes from a study of siplizumab effects on memory and regulatory T cells. Sequencing was performed with immunoSEQ multiplex PCR; in TCRdb, only in-frame clones are kept and a portion is missing. The data contain 85,000 to 120,000 clones, around 90% of them singletons. The CDR3 runs 15 residues. Sequencing was carried out using CD4+ T cells sorted from blood. This sequence joins TRBV12-1 and TRBJ2-5; TRBD1 is taken as the D call from the table, unchecked against the DNA. TRBV12-1 is a pseudogene. The clonotype originates from a human donor in good health. The CDR3 bases are TGTGCCAGCAGCTCGGTACGGGACACCCAAGAGACCCAGTACTTC. Translated, it gives CASSSVRDTQETQYF.